Listed below are T cell receptor beta chains from one sample, sequenced in a study of cytomegalovirus exposure and HLA in healthy donors. The method was immunoSEQ multiplex PCR; TCRdb's version includes in-frame clones alone and lacks a portion of them. This table holds around 99,000 clones, 60% to 85% found once. The sample was PBMCs. The receptor source for this set is a man aged 50-59 years in good health and CMV-seropositive. The CDR3 runs from the conserved cysteine through the conserved F or W. The order of the fields is J gene, V gene, D gene, CDR3 length, clone size, CDR3 DNA, CDR3 protein. A D gene is named only where the DNA matches it firmly. Not all rows give a size; the values are once, few, many and, for expanded clones, a class.

>TRBJ2-2|TRBV7-3|TRBD2|18|NA
TGTGCCAGCAGCTTAAATGGGCTAGCGGGGGGAAACACCGGGGAGCTGTTTTTT
CASSLNGLAGGNTGELFF
>TRBJ1-3|TRBV19|NA|13|few
TGTGCCAGTAGTACAGTCTCTGGAAACACCATATATTTT
CASSTVSGNTIYF
>TRBJ1-1|TRBV7-8|NA|13|NA
TGTGCCAGCAGCCCCGGGAGGAACACTGAAGCTTTCTTT
CASSPGRNTEAFF
>TRBJ2-3|TRBV11-3|TRBD2|16|NA
TGTGCCAGCAGCTCCCTAGCGGGGGGGAACGCAGATACGCAGTATTTT
CASSSLAGGNADTQYF
>TRBJ1-6|TRBV4-2|NA|14|NA
TGTGCCAGCGCGACAGCTTACTATAATTCACCCCTCCACTTT
CASATAYYNSPLHF
>TRBJ2-3|TRBV5-5|NA|15|NA
TGTGCCAGCAGCCCCCCCCAAGGGAGCGCAGATACGCAGTATTTT
CASSPPQGSADTQYF
>TRBJ1-6|TRBV27|TRBD1|17|NA
TGTGCCAGCAGTCCTAGACAGGGGGACTTTCCGAATTCACCCCTCCACTTT
CASSPRQGDFPNSPLHF
>TRBJ2-7|TRBV7-2|TRBD2|15|NA
TGTGCCAGCAGCCCCGCTAGCGGGGGTTTTTACGAGCAGTACTTC
CASSPASGGFYEQYF
>TRBJ2-1|TRBV5-1|NA|15|NA
TGCGCCAGCAGCGTGGGCGATCTAAAATACAATGAGCAGTTCTTC
CASSVGDLKYNEQFF
>TRBJ1-2|TRBV6-6|NA|12|NA
TGTGCCGCAAATGGGGCAGGTGAGGGCTACACCTTC
CAANGAGEGYTF
>TRBJ2-5|TRBV11-2|TRBD1|15|NA
TGTGCCAGCAGCCGAAATAGGGACAGGATAGAGACCCAGTACTTC
CASSRNRDRIETQYF
>TRBJ1-4|TRBV4-3|TRBD1|15|few
TGCGCCAGCAGCCAAGAGAGGGGACAGAATGAAAAACTGTTTTTT
CASSQERGQNEKLFF
>TRBJ1-1|TRBV27|NA|10|NA
TGTGCCAGCAGTTTGACAGTGGGGACATTT
CASSLTVGTF
>TRBJ1-5|TRBV6-6|TRBD1|16|NA
TGTGCCAGCAGTGCGCGACAGGGTCGGGACAATCAGCCCCAGCATTTT
CASSARQGRDNQPQHF
>TRBJ2-2|TRBV18|NA|15|NA
TGTGCCAGCTCACCACCGATCGGGGGCACCGGGGAGCTGTTTTTT
CASSPPIGGTGELFF
>TRBJ1-1|TRBV6-6|NA|15|few
TGTGCCAGCAGGGGTGCCCAACAGGCGAACACTGAAGCTTTCTTT
CASRGAQQANTEAFF
>TRBJ2-1|TRBV5-1|TRBD1|15|once
TGCGCCAGCAGCTATGACGGACAGGGGATCAATGAGCAGTTCTTC
CASSYDGQGINEQFF
>TRBJ2-3|TRBV28|NA|12|NA
TGTGCCAGCAGCTTAAAACCCGGGGCGCAGTATTTT
CASSLKPGAQYF
>TRBJ1-5|TRBV6-5|TRBD1|13|NA
TGTGCCAGCACACAGGGGGTGGGTCAGCCCCAGCATTTT
CASTQGVGQPQHF
>TRBJ2-7|TRBV5-1|TRBD1|13|NA
TGCGCCAGCGGTGACAGGGGCCGGTACGAGCAGTACTTC
CASGDRGRYEQYF
>TRBJ1-2|TRBV2|TRBD1|15|NA
TGTGCCAGCACTAAACCAGAAGGACAGGGAGCTGGCTACACCTTC
CASTKPEGQGAGYTF
>TRBJ1-6|TRBV2|TRBD1|14|NA
TGTGCCAGCAGTCCCGACAGGGGTGGTTCACCCCTCCACTTT
CASSPDRGGSPLHF
>TRBJ1-2|TRBV7-2|NA|14|NA
TGTGCCAGCAGCTCCCAATTTTCTAACTATGGCTACACCTTC
CASSSQFSNYGYTF
>TRBJ2-2|TRBV19|TRBD2|15|NA
TGTGCCAGTACCCCCGCTGCGGGGGTTGGCGGGGAGCTGTTTTTT
CASTPAAGVGGELFF
>TRBJ1-1|TRBV11-2|NA|16|NA
TGTGCCAGCAGCTTAGTACAGGAAGGGGGGGACACTGAAGCTTTCTTT
CASSLVQEGGDTEAFF
>TRBJ1-4|TRBV4-2|NA|14|NA
TGTGCCAGCAGCCACGCAGGGCCTAATGAAAAACTGTTTTTT
CASSHAGPNEKLFF
>TRBJ2-1|TRBV19|NA|13|NA
TGTGCCAGTAGTCCCCGGGGTATCTATGAGCAGTTCTTC
CASSPRGIYEQFF
>TRBJ1-2|TRBV6-4|NA|10|NA
TGTGCCAGCAGGTCGGAGGGCCAAACCTTC
CASRSEGQTF
>TRBJ1-3|TRBV28|NA|14|NA
TGTGCCAGCAGCCCAAGACAGACTGGAAACACCATATATTTT
CASSPRQTGNTIYF
>TRBJ1-2|TRBV18|TRBD1|14|few
TGTGCCAGCTCACCTGACAGGGCAAACTATGGCTACACCTTC
CASSPDRANYGYTF
>TRBJ2-1|TRBV19|TRBD1|14|NA
TGTGCCAGTAGTATGGGGCAGGGGGTGGGTGAGCAGTTCTTC
CASSMGQGVGEQFF
>TRBJ2-7|TRBV5-8|NA|15|few
TGTGCCAGCAGCTTGGGGGGGGTACAAGACTACGAGCAGTACTTC
CASSLGGVQDYEQYF
>TRBJ1-2|TRBV7-8|TRBD1|17|NA
TGTGCCAGCAGCTCACAACCTCCGGGACAGGGCAACTATGGCTACACCTTC
CASSSQPPGQGNYGYTF
>TRBJ1-5|TRBV10-3|NA|12|NA
TGTGCCATCAGTGAGGCCGGGGAGCCCCAGCATTTT
CAISEAGEPQHF
>TRBJ1-4|TRBV6-5|NA|15|NA
TGTGCCAGCAGTGGGACGACAGGAACCCGTAGAAAACTGTTTTTT
CASSGTTGTRRKLFF
>TRBJ2-2|TRBV4-2|NA|14|NA
TGTGCCAGCAGCCAAACAGGGCGGACCGGGGAGCTGTTTTTT
CASSQTGRTGELFF
>TRBJ1-2|TRBV29-1|TRBD1|14|few
TGCAGCACCTACGAGGGGGACAGGGACTATGGCTACACCTTC
CSTYEGDRDYGYTF
>TRBJ2-1|TRBV7-3|TRBD2|14|NA
TGTGCCAGCAGCCAGGGACTAGCGGGGAACGAGCAGTTCTTC
CASSQGLAGNEQFF
>TRBJ1-1|TRBV4-3|NA|16|NA
TGCGCCAGCAGCCAAGATGAATGGGGGCCGAACACTGAAGCTTTCTTT
CASSQDEWGPNTEAFF
>TRBJ2-3|TRBV29-1|TRBD1|14|NA
TGCAGCGTTGAAGAAGCAGGGGGCTGGGATACGCAGTATTTT
CSVEEAGGWDTQYF
>TRBJ2-7|TRBV5-6|TRBD1|14|NA
TGTGCCAGCAGCTTGGGACAGGGGAGCTACGAGCAGTACTTC
CASSLGQGSYEQYF
>TRBJ2-5|TRBV9|TRBD2|16|NA
TGTGCCAGCAGCGTAGACTCGCGGGGGGGAGGAGAGACCCAGTACTTC
CASSVDSRGGGETQYF